This T cell receptor (beta chain) derives from a study of T cell changes during pregnancy in multiple sclerosis. The table came from immunoSEQ multiplex PCR; TCRdb's copy has only in-frame clones and leaves some out. The table records 90,000 to 120,000 clones, about 90% of them present only once. This TCR derives from a female donor in good health, enrolled as a control in a pregnancy study. The sample in question was peripheral blood, obtained in the third trimester of pregnancy.

For the CDR3, the DNA is TGTGCCAGCAGCTTGGCGGGAATTTTAAGCTATGGCTACACCTTC. Amino acids: CASSLAGILSYGYTF. V usage is TRBV5-4 and J usage is TRBJ1-2; D gene uncertain. CDR1 and CDR2 (germline): SGHNT, YYREEE (reference sequence). The V and J ends lost 0 bases and 4 bases respectively, with 13 bases between them. This CDR3 has 15 residues.